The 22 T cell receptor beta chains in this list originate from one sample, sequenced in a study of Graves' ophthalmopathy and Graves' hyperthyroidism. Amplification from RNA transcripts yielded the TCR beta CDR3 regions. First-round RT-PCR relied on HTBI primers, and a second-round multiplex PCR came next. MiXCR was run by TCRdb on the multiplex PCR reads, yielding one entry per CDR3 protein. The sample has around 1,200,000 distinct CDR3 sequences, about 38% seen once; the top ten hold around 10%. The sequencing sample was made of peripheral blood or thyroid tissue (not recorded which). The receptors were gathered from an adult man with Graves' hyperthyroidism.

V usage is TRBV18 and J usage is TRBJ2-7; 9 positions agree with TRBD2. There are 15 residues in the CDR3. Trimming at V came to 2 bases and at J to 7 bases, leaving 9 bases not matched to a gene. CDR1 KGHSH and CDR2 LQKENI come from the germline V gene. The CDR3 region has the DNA TGTGCCAGCTCACCAATCGGTAGCGGGAGAAATGAGCAGTACTTC. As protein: CASSPIGSGRNEQYF.

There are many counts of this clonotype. The CDR3 nucleotides are TGTGCCAGCAGTGAGCCGGGGGGCGCCTCCTACGAGCAGTACTTC. Amino acid sequence: CASSEPGGASYEQYF. The rearrangement joins TRBV2 to TRBJ2-7; maybe TRBD2 (7 bases). Looked up from germline, CDR1 is SNHLY and CDR2 is FYNNEI. The CDR3 has 15 amino acids. The V end lost 3 bases, the J end lost 0 bases, and 12 bases lay between the germline ends.

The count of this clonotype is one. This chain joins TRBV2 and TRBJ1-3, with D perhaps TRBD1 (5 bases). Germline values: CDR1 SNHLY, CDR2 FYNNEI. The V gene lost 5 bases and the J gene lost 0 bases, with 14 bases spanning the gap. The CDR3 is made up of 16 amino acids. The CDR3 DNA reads TGTGCCAGCAGTAGAGGGGCCCCAATCTCTGGAAACACCATATATTTT. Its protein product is CASSRGAPISGNTIYF.

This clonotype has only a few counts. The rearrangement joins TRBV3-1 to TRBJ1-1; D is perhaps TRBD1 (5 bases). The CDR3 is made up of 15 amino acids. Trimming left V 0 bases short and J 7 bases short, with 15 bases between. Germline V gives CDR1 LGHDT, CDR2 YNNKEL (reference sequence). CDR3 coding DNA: TGTGCCAGCAGCCAAGATGTGGGGCGACTAGGTGAAGCTTTCTTT. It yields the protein CASSQDVGRLGEAFF.

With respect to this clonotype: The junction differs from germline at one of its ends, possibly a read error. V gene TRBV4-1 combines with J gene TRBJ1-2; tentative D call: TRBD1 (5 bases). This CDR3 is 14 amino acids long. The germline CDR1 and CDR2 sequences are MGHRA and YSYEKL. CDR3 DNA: TGTGCCAGCAGCGGGAGCAGGGACCTCTATGGCTACACCTTC. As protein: CASSGSRDLYGYTF.

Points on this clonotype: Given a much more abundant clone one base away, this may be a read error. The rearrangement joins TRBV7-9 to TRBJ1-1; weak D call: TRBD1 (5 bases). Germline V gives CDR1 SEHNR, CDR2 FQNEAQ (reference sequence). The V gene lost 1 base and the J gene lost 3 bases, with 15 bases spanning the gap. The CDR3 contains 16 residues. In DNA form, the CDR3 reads TGTGCCAGCAGCTTAGATCTCAGGGTACCTTACACTGAAGCTTTCTTT. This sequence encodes CASSLDLRVPYTEAFF.

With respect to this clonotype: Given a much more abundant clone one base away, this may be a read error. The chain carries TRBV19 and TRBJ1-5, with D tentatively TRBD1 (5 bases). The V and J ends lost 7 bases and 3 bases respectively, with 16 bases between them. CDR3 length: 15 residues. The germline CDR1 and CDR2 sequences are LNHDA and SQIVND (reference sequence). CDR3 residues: CASTSTGGPNQPQHF. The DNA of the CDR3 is TGTGCCAGTACCTCCACGGGGGGTCCCAATCAGCCCCAGCATTTT. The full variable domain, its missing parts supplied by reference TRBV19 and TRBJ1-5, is DGGITQSPKYLFRKEGQNVTLSCEQNLNHDAMYWYRQDPGQGLRLIYYSQIVNDFQKGDIAEGYSVSREKKESFPLTVTSAQKNPTAFYLCASTSTGGPNQPQHFGDGTRLSIL.

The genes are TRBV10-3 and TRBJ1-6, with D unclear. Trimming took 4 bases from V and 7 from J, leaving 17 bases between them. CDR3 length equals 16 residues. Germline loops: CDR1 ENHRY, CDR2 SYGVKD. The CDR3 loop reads CAISAQFRTTNSPLHF. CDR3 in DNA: TGTGCCATCAGTGCTCAATTCAGGACCACCAATTCACCCCTCCACTTT.

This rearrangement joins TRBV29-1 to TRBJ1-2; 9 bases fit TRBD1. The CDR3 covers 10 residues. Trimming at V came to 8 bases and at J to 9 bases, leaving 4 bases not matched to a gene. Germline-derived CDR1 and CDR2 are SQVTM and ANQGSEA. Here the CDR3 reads CSLGTGSYTF. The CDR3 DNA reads TGCAGCTTAGGGACAGGGAGCTACACCTTC.

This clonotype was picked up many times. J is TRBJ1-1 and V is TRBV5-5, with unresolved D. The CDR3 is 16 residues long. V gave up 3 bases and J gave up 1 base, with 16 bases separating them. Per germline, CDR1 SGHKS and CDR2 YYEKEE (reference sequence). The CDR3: CASSWGDRIRNTEAFF. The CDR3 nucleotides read TGTGCCAGCAGCTGGGGAGACCGGATAAGGAACACTGAAGCTTTCTTT.

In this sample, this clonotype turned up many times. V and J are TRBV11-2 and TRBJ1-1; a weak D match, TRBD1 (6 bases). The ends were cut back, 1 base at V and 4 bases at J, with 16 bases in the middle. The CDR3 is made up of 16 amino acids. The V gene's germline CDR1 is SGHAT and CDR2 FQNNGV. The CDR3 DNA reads TGTGCCAGCAGCTTAGGGGGGCGTGGGGCGAGCACTGAAGCTTTCTTT. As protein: CASSLGGRGASTEAFF. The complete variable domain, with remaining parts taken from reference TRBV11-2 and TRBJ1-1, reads EAGVAQSPRYKIIEKRQSVAFWCNPISGHATLYWYQQILGQGPKLLIQFQNNGVVDDSQLPKDRFSAERLKGVDSTLKIQPAKLEDSAVYLCASSLGGRGASTEAFFGQGTRLTVV.

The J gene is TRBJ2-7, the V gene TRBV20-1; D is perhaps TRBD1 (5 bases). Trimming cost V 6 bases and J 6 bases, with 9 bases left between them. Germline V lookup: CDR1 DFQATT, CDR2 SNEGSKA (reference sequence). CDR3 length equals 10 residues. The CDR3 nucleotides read TGCAGTGCCGCAGGGTGCGAGCAGTACTTC. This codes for CSAAGCEQYF.

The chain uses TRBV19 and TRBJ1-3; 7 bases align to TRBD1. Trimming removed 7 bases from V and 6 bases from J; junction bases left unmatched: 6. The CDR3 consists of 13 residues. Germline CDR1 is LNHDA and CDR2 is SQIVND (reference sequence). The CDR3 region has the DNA TGTGCCAGTATGCCCAGGGGGGTAAACACCATATATTTT. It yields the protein CASMPRGVNTIYF. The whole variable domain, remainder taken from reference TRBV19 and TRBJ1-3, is DGGITQSPKYLFRKEGQNVTLSCEQNLNHDAMYWYRQDPGQGLRLIYYSQIVNDFQKGDIAEGYSVSREKKESFPLTVTSAQKNPTAFYLCASMPRGVNTIYFGEGSWLTVV.

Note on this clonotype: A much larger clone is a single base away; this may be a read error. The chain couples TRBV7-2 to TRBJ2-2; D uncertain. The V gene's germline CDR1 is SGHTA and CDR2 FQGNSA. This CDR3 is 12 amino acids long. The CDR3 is CASRLQTGELFF. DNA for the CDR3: TGTGCCAGCCGCTTACAAACCGGGGAGCTGTTTTTT.

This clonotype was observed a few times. CDR3 bases: TGTGCCAGCAGTTTCCCGGCGGAATATAGCAATCAGCCCCAGCATTTT. Translated: CASSFPAEYSNQPQHF. This chain joins TRBV12-3 or TRBV12-4 and TRBJ1-5; D uncertain. V was pared by 3 bases and J by 0 bases, with 12 bases between. The CDR3 sequence is 16 residues long.

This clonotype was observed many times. The CDR3 coding sequence is TGCAGTGCCCGGCAGGGGGAAGGCTACACCTTC. Protein sequence: CSARQGEGYTF. The chain carries TRBV20-1 and TRBJ1-2, with 7 bases identical to TRBD1. The length of the CDR3 is 11 residues. Germline trimming cut 6 bases from V and 8 bases from J; bases unmatched to any gene: 6. From germline, CDR1 is DFQATT and CDR2 SNEGSKA (reference sequence).

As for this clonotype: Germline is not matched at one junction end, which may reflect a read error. The chain's CDR3 is CASSQAPDSSNTGELFF. The CDR3, as DNA: TGCGCCAGCAGCCAAGCGCCGGACAGCTCGAACACCGGGGAGCTGTTTTTT. The chain links TRBV7-2 to TRBJ2-2; TRBD1 is a possible D gene (6 bases). The CDR3 has 17 amino acids. Germline CDR1 SGHTA, CDR2 FQGNSA. Full variable domain (missing parts from reference TRBV7-2 and TRBJ2-2): GAGVSQSPSNKVTEKGKDVELRCDPISGHTALYWYRQSLGQGLEFLIYFQGNSAPDKSGLPSDRFSAERTGGSVSTLTIQRTQQEDSAVYLCASSQAPDSSNTGELFFGEGSRLTVL.

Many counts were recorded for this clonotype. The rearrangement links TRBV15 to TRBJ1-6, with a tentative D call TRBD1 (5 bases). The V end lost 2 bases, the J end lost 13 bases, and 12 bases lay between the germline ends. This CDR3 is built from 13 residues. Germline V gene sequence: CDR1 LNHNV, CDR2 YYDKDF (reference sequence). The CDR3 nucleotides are TGTGCCACCAGCAGACCCAGGGAAGAGCCCCTCCACTTT. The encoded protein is CATSRPREEPLHF.

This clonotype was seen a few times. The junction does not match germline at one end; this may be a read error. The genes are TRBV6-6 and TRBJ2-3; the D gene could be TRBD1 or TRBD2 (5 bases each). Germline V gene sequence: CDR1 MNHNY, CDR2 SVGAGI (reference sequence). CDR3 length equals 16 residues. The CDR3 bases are TGTGCCAGCAGGGTAGGGCAGGGACGACATACCGGTGGTCAACACTTT. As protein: CASRVGQGRHTGGQHF.

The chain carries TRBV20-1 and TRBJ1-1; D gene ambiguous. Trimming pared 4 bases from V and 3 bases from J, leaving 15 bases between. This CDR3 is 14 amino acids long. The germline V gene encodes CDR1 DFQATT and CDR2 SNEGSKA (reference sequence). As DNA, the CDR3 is TGCAGTGCTAACCGGGGAGAGAGGGACACTGAAGCTTTCTTT. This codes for CSANRGERDTEAFF.

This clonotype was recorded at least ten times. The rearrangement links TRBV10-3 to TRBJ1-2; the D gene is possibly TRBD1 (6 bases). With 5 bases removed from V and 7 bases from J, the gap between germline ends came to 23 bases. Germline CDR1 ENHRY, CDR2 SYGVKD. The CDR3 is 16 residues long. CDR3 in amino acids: CAISIQAEREGGGYTF. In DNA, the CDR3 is TGTGCCATCAGTATACAGGCTGAACGTGAAGGGGGTGGCTACACCTTC.

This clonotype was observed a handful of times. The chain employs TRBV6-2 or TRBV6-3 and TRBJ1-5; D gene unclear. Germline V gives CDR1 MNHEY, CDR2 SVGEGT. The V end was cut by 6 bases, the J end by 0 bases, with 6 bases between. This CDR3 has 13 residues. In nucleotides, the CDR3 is TGTGCCAGCAGACGATATAGCAATCAGCCCCAGCATTTT. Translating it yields CASRRYSNQPQHF.